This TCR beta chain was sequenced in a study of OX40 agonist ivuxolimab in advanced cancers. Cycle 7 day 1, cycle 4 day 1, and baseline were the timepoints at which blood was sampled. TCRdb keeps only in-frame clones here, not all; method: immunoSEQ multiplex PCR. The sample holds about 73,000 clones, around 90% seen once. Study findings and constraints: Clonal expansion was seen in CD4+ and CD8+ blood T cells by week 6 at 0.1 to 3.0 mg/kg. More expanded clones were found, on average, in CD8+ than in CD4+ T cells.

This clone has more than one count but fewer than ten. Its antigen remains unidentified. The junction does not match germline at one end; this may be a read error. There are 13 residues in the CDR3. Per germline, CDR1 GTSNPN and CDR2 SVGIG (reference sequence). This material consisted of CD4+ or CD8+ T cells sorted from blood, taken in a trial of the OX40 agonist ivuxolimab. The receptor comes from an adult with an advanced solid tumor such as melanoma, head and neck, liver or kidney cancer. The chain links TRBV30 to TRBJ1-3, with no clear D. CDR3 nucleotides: TGTGCCTGGGGTGTGCTGTCTGGAAACACCATATATTTT. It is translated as CAWGVLSGNTIYF.